Below, 29 T cell receptor beta chains from the same sample are listed, as sequenced in a study of T cells in Graves' hyperthyroidism and ophthalmopathy. Authors of the study amplified TCR beta CDR3 regions from RNA transcripts. The HTBI primer set drove a first-round RT-PCR of the TCR CDR3. In TCRdb, the multiplex PCR reads were re-called with MiXCR into one record per CDR3 protein. In the table there are about 270,000 distinct CDR3 sequences, over 20% of which are singletons. Source material: blood. These TCRs come from a woman between 40 and 50 years old with Graves' ophthalmopathy.

This clonotype was observed at least ten times. The V call is TRBV10-3, the J call TRBJ2-7; TRBD2 aligns across 9 bases. The CDR3 loop spans 15 amino acids. The germline CDR1 and CDR2 sequences are ENHRY and SYGVKD. V dropped 8 bases and J dropped 2; count of bases not matched to a gene: 10. Here the CDR3 reads CAIRPGTSTTYEQYF. The CDR3 DNA sequence: TGTGCCATCCGACCCGGGACTAGCACGACCTACGAGCAGTACTTC.

This clonotype has a count of ten or more. The chain combines TRBV6-5 with TRBJ2-7, with a weak D call TRBD2 (5 bases). CDR3 length equals 15 residues. Looked up from germline, CDR1 is MNHEY and CDR2 is SVGAGI. The V end was cut by 4 bases, the J end by 3 bases, with 16 bases between. The CDR3 here is CASSSSGIPVYEQYF. CDR3 in DNA: TGTGCCAGCAGTTCCTCCGGGATCCCTGTCTACGAGCAGTACTTC.

This clonotype was counted at least ten times. The gene calls are TRBV3-1 and TRBJ2-5; unclear D gene. CDR3 length: 13 amino acids. Germline CDR1 LGHDT, CDR2 YNNKEL (reference sequence). V lost 1 base to trimming and J lost 3 bases, with 6 bases between them. CDR3 protein: CASSQVWKETQYF. The DNA for the CDR3 is TGTGCCAGCAGCCAAGTCTGGAAAGAGACCCAGTACTTC.

This clonotype showed up many times. A much more abundant neighbour one base away suggests this may be a read error. The J gene is TRBJ1-1, the V gene TRBV20-1, with D uncertain. From germline, CDR1 is DFQATT and CDR2 SNEGSKA (reference sequence). The CDR3 spans 10 residues. The V and J ends lost 6 bases and 3 bases respectively, with 5 bases between them. The CDR3 nucleotides are TGCAGTGCCGCGGACACTGAAGCTTTCTTT. This sequence encodes CSAADTEAFF.

The chain employs TRBV15 and TRBJ2-5, with 7 nucleotides matching TRBD2. V dropped 0 bases and J dropped 3; count of bases not matched to a gene: 1. The CDR3 is 14 residues long. CDR1 and CDR2 (germline): LNHNV, YYDKDF (reference sequence). DNA for the CDR3: TGTGCCACCAGCAGAGATCTAGCGGAAGAGACCCAGTACTTC. It yields the protein CATSRDLAEETQYF.

At least ten counts were recorded for this clonotype. The V call is TRBV6-1, the J call TRBJ1-2, with 7 bases lining up with TRBD1. The length of the CDR3 is 15 residues. V gave up 5 bases and J gave up 0 bases; unmatched junction bases: 6. CDR1 is MNHNS, CDR2 SASEGT, per germline. The CDR3 region is CASSPTGLSNYGYTF. CDR3 DNA sequence: TGTGCCAGCAGTCCGACAGGGTTATCTAACTATGGCTACACCTTC.

This clonotype was observed many times. This sequence joins TRBV30 and TRBJ1-1, with D perhaps TRBD1 (6 bases). CDR1 and CDR2 from the germline V gene are GTSNPN and SVGIG (reference sequence). V was trimmed by 0 bases and J by 5 bases, leaving 13 bases between them. The CDR3 spans 14 residues. DNA for the CDR3: TGTGCCTGGAGTGTCCGGCAGGGGCTGACTGAAGCTTTCTTT. Its protein is CAWSVRQGLTEAFF.

At least ten counts were recorded for this clonotype. The chain couples TRBV6-5 to TRBJ1-1; no firm D call. CDR1 is MNHEY and CDR2 is SVGAGI in the germline V gene. V lost 5 bases and J lost 3, with 13 bases in between. The CDR3 length is 14 residues. The CDR3 bases are TGTGCCAGCAGTCTAACTCGTGGGTACACTGAAGCTTTCTTT. It encodes CASSLTRGYTEAFF.

The sample holds many counts of this clonotype. The chain links TRBV6-5 to TRBJ2-7; D uncertain. CDR3 length: 15 residues. Germline CDR1 and CDR2: MNHEY and SVGAGI. Trimming cost V 6 bases and J 0 bases, with 15 bases left between them. The CDR3 sequence is CASSLSTLSSYEQYF. Written as DNA, the CDR3 is TGTGCCAGCAGCCTGTCCACTCTCAGCTCCTACGAGCAGTACTTC.

V gene TRBV19 combines with J gene TRBJ1-5; maybe TRBD1 (6 bases). Germline V lookup: CDR1 LNHDA, CDR2 SQIVND (reference sequence). The CDR3 contains 14 residues. Trimming shortened V by 10 bases and J by 4 bases, and 17 bases separated the two germline ends. The CDR3 reads CATGTTGLNQPQHF. In DNA, the CDR3 is TGTGCCACCGGAACGACAGGCCTAAATCAGCCCCAGCATTTT. Drawing the rest from reference TRBV19 and TRBJ1-5, the complete variable domain is DGGITQSPKYLFRKEGQNVTLSCEQNLNHDAMYWYRQDPGQGLRLIYYSQIVNDFQKGDIAEGYSVSREKKESFPLTVTSAQKNPTAFYLCATGTTGLNQPQHFGDGTRLSIL.

The chain employs TRBV5-1 and TRBJ1-1; D might be TRBD1 (5 bases). The V gene lost 6 bases and the J gene lost 1 base, with 13 bases spanning the gap. Germline CDR1 is SGHRS and CDR2 is YFSETQ. This CDR3 is built from 14 residues. The CDR3 region has the DNA TGCGCCAGCAATTTCAGACAGACGAACACTGAAGCTTTCTTT. Amino acid sequence: CASNFRQTNTEAFF.

This clonotype was seen many times. The V call is TRBV7-9, the J call TRBJ1-2; the D gene is possibly TRBD1 (6 bases). Germline loops: CDR1 SEHNR, CDR2 FQNEAQ (reference sequence). V lost 11 bases and J lost 4, with 14 bases in between. This CDR3 is built from 12 residues. The CDR3: CAFGGALYGYTF. DNA for the CDR3: TGTGCCTTCGGGGGGGCCCTCTATGGCTACACCTTC.

A word on this clonotype: This may come from a read error, since a much larger clone is one base off. This chain joins TRBV4-2 and TRBJ1-1, with D possibly matching TRBD1 (5 bases). V gave up 0 bases and J gave up 6 bases, with 14 bases separating them. Germline values: CDR1 LGHNA, CDR2 YNFKEQ. The CDR3 extends over 15 amino acids. DNA of the CDR3: TGTGCCAGCAGCCAAGAAAGTCAGGGAGGCTCTGAAGCTTTCTTT. It yields the protein CASSQESQGGSEAFF.

This clonotype turned up a few times. The CDR3 spells CAWSAEGSARGSYEQYF. For the CDR3, the DNA is TGTGCCTGGAGTGCCGAGGGGTCGGCGCGGGGTTCCTACGAGCAGTACTTC. This chain links TRBV30 with TRBJ2-7, with a tentative D call TRBD2 (6 bases). This CDR3 comprises 17 residues. Germline lookup yields CDR1 GTSNPN and CDR2 SVGIG (reference sequence). Trimming took 1 base from V and 1 from J, leaving 20 bases between them.

This clonotype was seen many times. This sequence joins TRBV27 and TRBJ1-5, with 9 bases aligning to TRBD1. The V gene's germline CDR1 is MNHEY and CDR2 SMNVEV (reference sequence). This CDR3 has 16 residues. The junction had 3 bases not matched to a gene; V was cut back by 0 bases and J by 3 bases. The CDR3 protein is CASSLSGQGFNQPQHF. For the CDR3, the DNA is TGTGCCAGCAGTTTATCAGGACAGGGGTTCAATCAGCCCCAGCATTTT.

This clonotype was seen repeatedly, ten times or more. The chain recombines TRBV11-2 with TRBJ2-7; D is unresolved. The CDR3 has 14 amino acids. V lost 0 bases to trimming and J lost 1 base, with 7 bases between them. Germline values: CDR1 SGHAT, CDR2 FQNNGV. CDR3 protein: CASSLDVASYEQYF. The CDR3 DNA follows: TGTGCCAGCAGCTTAGATGTCGCATCCTACGAGCAGTACTTC.

This clonotype was seen at least ten times. The chain's CDR3 is CASSPTGLNQPQHF. Written as DNA, the CDR3 is TGTGCCAGCTCACCAACAGGGTTGAATCAGCCCCAGCATTTT. The chain is built from TRBV18 and TRBJ1-5; possible D gene TRBD1, 6 bases. Germline loops: CDR1 KGHSH, CDR2 LQKENI. This CDR3 has 14 amino acids. V was shortened by 2 bases and J by 4 bases, with 9 bases between the two germline ends.

At least ten counts were recorded for this clonotype. The chain recombines TRBV5-1 with TRBJ1-1; perhaps TRBD1 as D (5 bases). Germline V gene data show CDR1 as SGHRS and CDR2 as YFSETQ. V dropped 4 bases and J dropped 0 bases, with 10 bases sitting between them. The CDR3 covers 14 residues. The CDR3 reads CASSARQMNTEAFF. For the CDR3, the DNA is TGCGCCAGCAGCGCCAGACAGATGAACACTGAAGCTTTCTTT.

Many counts were recorded for this clonotype. With a much larger clone just one base away, this may be a read error. CDR3 region: CSAISAGGAGDGQYF. The CDR3 DNA reads as TGCAGTGCTATTTCAGCGGGAGGGGCGGGAGACGGGCAGTACTTC. The chain carries TRBV20-1 and TRBJ2-7; TRBD2 matches at 10 bases. Germline V gene data show CDR1 as DFQATT and CDR2 as SNEGSKA (reference sequence). V lost 4 bases and J lost 9; bases outside the gene matches: 15. The CDR3 extends over 15 amino acids.

V gene TRBV28 combines with J gene TRBJ2-7; the match to TRBD2 covers 10 bases. The germline V gene encodes CDR1 MDHEN and CDR2 SYDVKM. The CDR3 is 14 amino acids. V shed 3 bases, J shed 4 bases, and the junction held 3 bases outside the gene matches. The CDR3 protein is CASSFTAGGYEQYF. CDR3 nucleotides: TGTGCCAGCAGTTTCACAGCGGGAGGGTACGAGCAGTACTTC.

As concerns this clonotype: At one end the junction does not follow the germline gene, possibly because of a read error. This chain uses TRBV6-5 with TRBJ1-5; the D is unclear. The germline gives CDR1 MNHEY, CDR2 SVGAGI. The CDR3 runs 14 residues. The CDR3 protein is CASSYVGSAQPQPF. The CDR3 nucleotides are TGTGCCAGCAGTTACGTGGGTTCAGCTCAGCCCCAGCCTTTT.

The table lists this clonotype with many counts. The J gene is TRBJ2-7, the V gene TRBV19; D not certain. Trimming pared 2 bases from V and 1 base from J, leaving 21 bases between. Germline V CDR1 and CDR2: LNHDA, SQIVND (reference sequence). The length of the CDR3 is 18 residues. DNA of the CDR3: TGTGCCAGTAGTATACCTCCCTTTTGGGCAGCCAATTCCTACGAGCAGTACTTC. This gives the protein CASSIPPFWAANSYEQYF.

The rearrangement joins TRBV7-3 to TRBJ2-5; 7 nucleotides align to TRBD2. This CDR3 is 15 amino acids long. Trimming at V came to 3 bases and at J to 2 bases, leaving 6 bases not matched to a gene. Germline assignment: CDR1 SGHTA and CDR2 FQGTGA. The CDR3 region has the DNA TGTGCCAGCAGCTTGTTACCTAGCGGACAAGAGACCCAGTACTTC. Protein: CASSLLPSGQETQYF.

This clonotype has ten or more counts. The rearrangement links TRBV2 to TRBJ2-5; tentatively, D is TRBD2 (5 bases). Germline V CDR1 and CDR2: SNHLY, FYNNEI. Trimming left V 1 base short and J 0 bases short, with 9 bases between. The CDR3 is 15 residues long. DNA for the CDR3: TGTGCCAGCAGTGAAGGGACGGGGTACCAAGAGACCCAGTACTTC. Translation gives CASSEGTGYQETQYF.

This clonotype was seen many times. CDR3 residues: CASTTTGLGQPQHF. The CDR3 region has the DNA TGTGCCAGTACCACGACAGGGCTGGGTCAGCCCCAGCATTTT. The chain links TRBV19 to TRBJ1-5; 7 bases are a match to TRBD1. Germline V gene sequence: CDR1 LNHDA, CDR2 SQIVND (reference sequence). V lost 7 bases and J lost 6; bases outside the gene matches: 9. The CDR3 has 14 residues.

This sequence joins TRBV29-1 and TRBJ2-3, with D possibly matching TRBD2 (5 bases). Germline CDR1 SQVTM, CDR2 ANQGSEA. The V and J ends lost 5 bases and 9 bases respectively, with 9 bases between them. The CDR3 covers 10 residues. The CDR3 sequence: CSVTTGTQYF. Here the CDR3 DNA reads TGCAGCGTTACGACGGGGACGCAGTATTTT.

The genes are TRBV2 and TRBJ1-5; maybe TRBD1 (5 bases). The CDR3 length is 17 residues. CDR1 is SNHLY and CDR2 is FYNNEI in the germline V gene. V lost 3 bases and J lost 3, with 18 bases in between. DNA for the CDR3: TGTGCCAGCAGTGACCCCGGACGAGGAGGGGACAATCAGCCCCAGCATTTT. Translating gives CASSDPGRGGDNQPQHF.

This clonotype has a count of ten or more. The chain carries TRBV12-3 or TRBV12-4 and TRBJ2-7, with 8 bases identical to TRBD1. The CDR3 is 13 amino acids. The ends lost 6 bases at V and 3 bases at J; junction bases unmatched: 4. The CDR3 region has the DNA TGTGCCAGCAGCCAGGGACAGGTCTACGAGCAGTACTTC. This sequence encodes CASSQGQVYEQYF.

This clonotype was seen ten or more times. J is TRBJ2-7 and V is TRBV20-1; TRBD1 matches 8 bases. The V gene's germline CDR1 is DFQATT and CDR2 SNEGSKA (reference sequence). The CDR3 contains 13 residues. J lost 3 bases, V lost 3 bases, and 4 bases had no gene match. CDR3 in amino acids: CSASQGAGYEQYF. The CDR3 coding sequence is TGCAGTGCTAGTCAGGGGGCAGGCTACGAGCAGTACTTC.